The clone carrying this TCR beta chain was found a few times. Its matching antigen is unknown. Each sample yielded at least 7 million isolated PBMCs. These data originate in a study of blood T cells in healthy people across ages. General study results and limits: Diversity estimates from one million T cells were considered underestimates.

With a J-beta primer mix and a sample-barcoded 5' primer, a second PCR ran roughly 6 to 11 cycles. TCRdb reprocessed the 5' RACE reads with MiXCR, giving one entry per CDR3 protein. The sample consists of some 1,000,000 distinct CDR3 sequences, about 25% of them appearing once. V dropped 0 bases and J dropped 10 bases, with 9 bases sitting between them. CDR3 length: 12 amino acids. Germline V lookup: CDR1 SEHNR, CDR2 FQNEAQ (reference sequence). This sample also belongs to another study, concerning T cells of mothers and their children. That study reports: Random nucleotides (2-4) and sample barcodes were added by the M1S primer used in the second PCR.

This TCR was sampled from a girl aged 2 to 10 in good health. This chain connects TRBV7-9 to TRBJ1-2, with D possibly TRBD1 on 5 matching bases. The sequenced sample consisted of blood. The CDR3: CASSLAGGDYTF. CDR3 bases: TGTGCCAGCAGCTTAGCGGGAGGGGACTACACCTTC.